This entry describes one TCR beta chain. It lacks a known antigen. It has no much larger one-base neighbor in the sample; base qualities were not kept. This record comes from a study of blood T cell repertoires in COVID-19 (dated by TCRdb to between 2020 and 2021). About the investigation overall: Collaborator samples came from the United States, Italy and Spain and covered acute and convalescent phases of COVID-19. The material from the prospective study consisted of cDNA or gDNA derived from T cells, B-cell-depleted T cells, or PBMCs. The dataset comprised deeply sampled blood TCRbeta repertoires from subjects exposed to, actively infected with, or recovered from COVID-19. The repertoires were released in a freely available public database meant as a resource for research on the immune response to SARS-CoV-2. The samples were drawn from the first 160 participants of the ongoing ImmuneRACE study and from 950 to 1,500 subjects provided by 6 global collaborators. Nearly every sample came with metadata listing a de-identified subject ID, COVID-19 status, age in years and sex. Where available, HLA class I and class II types were taken from metadata supplied by the sample provider and were not determined by assay-based typing. Paper-wide results and their limitations: The amount of clinical and demographic metadata varied by source and participant and was provided uncurated.

Participants in the prospective study were enrolled through a virtual design, were aged roughly 18 to 100 years, and lived in approximately 25 United States geographic areas. To assign participants to cohorts, the prospective study relied on clinical history that participants themselves reported in a screening survey and a study questionnaire. Each participant in the prospective study had whole blood, serum and a nasopharyngeal or oropharyngeal swab collected by mobile phlebotomists. Over a roughly two-month period, participants in the prospective study had the option of providing additional blood draws and questionnaires. Prospective study blood samples were shipped either frozen or at room temperature before DNA extraction. Measured from the cysteine to the phenylalanine, the CDR3 is 17 residues long. Of the read, only the CDR3 DNA is kept; its 51 bases are in frame from base 1. From V the trimming removes 1 base and from J it removes 0 bases, while the gene matches leave 8 bases of the junction unaccounted for. Reading the germline V gene gives CDR1 SGHAT and CDR2 FQNNGV.

The immunoSEQ Assay, a bias-controlled multiplex PCR, was used to amplify TCRbeta CDR3 regions from genomic DNA. On the study's bioinformatics: The number of nucleated cells in each sample was estimated from the amplification of reference gene primers within the assay. To quantify the absolute abundance of each unique TCRbeta CDR3 rearrangement, sequence reads were collapsed and filtered. For each sample, productive Simpson clonality was calculated as the square root of Simpson's diversity index over productive rearrangements. The table comes from immuneACCESS by way of TCRdb, which keeps in-frame sequences with V and J called. Part of the clones is missing from these tables; in studies checked, under half for an unresolved V gene and the rest for unknown reasons. For V, J and clone size, that table is used; D and trimming come from the DNA. This sample has 150,000 to 200,000 clones in its table, and around three quarters of those were observed once. The leading ten clones occupy around 16% of the sample.

Recombination joined TRBV11-2 with TRBJ1-1; 7 bases in the middle match TRBD1. The source is a woman between 50 and 59 years old with acute COVID-19. Sequencing was performed on PBMCs or T cells enriched from blood (not recorded which). The DNA reads TGTGCCAGCAGCTTAGCTGGCAGGGGGGTACTGAACACTGAAGCTTTCTTT. Translated, this is CASSLAGRGVLNTEAFF.